This TCR beta chain was documented in a study of identifying expanded T cells in peripheral blood. Findings of the study overall: Across healthy donors, higher total template counts meant significantly greater roughly 2-week count variance. Differentially abundant clones: 0.95 to 1.5 between replicates, 15 to 17 at roughly 13 days, less than 25 at four.

TCRdb's copy holds only in-frame clones and misses some; the assay was immunoSEQ multiplex PCR. This table holds over 90,000 clones, around 90% found once. V shed 1 base, J shed 9 bases, and the junction held 7 bases outside the gene matches. CDR3 length: 16 amino acids. Germline V gives CDR1 SGHDT, CDR2 YYEEEE. With respect to this clone: What it binds is not known.

Collection occurred without any documented infections or immune events in donors. V and J are TRBV5-6 and TRBJ1-6; TRBD1 aligns across 10 bases. The sequence was obtained from a person aged 18-69 years in good health. Sequencing used blood. This CDR3 reads CASSLIPGQGSSPLHF. The DNA for the CDR3 is TGTGCCAGCAGCTTGATTCCGGGACAGGGGAGTTCACCCCTCCACTTT. The full variable domain, with the rest looked up from reference TRBV5-6 and TRBJ1-6, is DAGVTQSPTHLIKTRGQQVTLRCSPKSGHDTVSWYQQALGQGPQFIFQYYEEEERQRGNFPDRFSGHQFPNYSSELNVNALLLGDSALYLCASSLIPGQGSSPLHFGNGTRLTVT.